These 6 T cell receptor beta chains originate from one sample sequenced in a study of blood T cells in healthy people across ages. A second PCR of about 7 to 11 cycles used a sample-barcoded 5' primer and a J-beta primer mix. TCRdb ran MiXCR on the 5' RACE reads and lists one entry per CDR3 protein. The sample lists about 1.8 million distinct CDR3 sequences, roughly 52% seen once, with less than 2.5% in the top ten. The sample was blood. The receptors originated from a woman aged 35 to 49 in good health.

This clonotype came up a few times. The chain recombines TRBV6-6 with TRBJ2-5; 13 nucleotides match TRBD2. Germline values: CDR1 MNHNY, CDR2 SVGAGI (reference sequence). This CDR3 has 15 residues. The DNA of the CDR3 is TGTGCTATTCAAGGGGGACTAGCGGGGCAAGAGACCCAGTACTTC. Translated, it gives CAIQGGLAGQETQYF.

As DNA, the CDR3 is TGTGCTAGTGGTTCCTCACGCTGGGACGTTGTAAAGAAGTACTTC. It yields the protein CASGSSRWDVVKKYF. J is TRBJ2-5 and V is TRBV12-5, with D perhaps being TRBD1 or TRBD2 (5 bases each). The CDR3 loop spans 15 amino acids. Germline CDR1 and CDR2: LGHNT and FRNRAP. Deletions cut 4 bases from V and 12 bases from J, with 24 bases between.

The chain carries TRBV7-2 and TRBJ2-3, with D maybe TRBD2 (5 bases). The CDR3 length is 16 residues. The V gene lost 5 bases and the J gene lost 2 bases, with 17 bases spanning the gap. Germline V gene lookup returns CDR1 SGHTA and CDR2 FQGNSA. CDR3 loop: CASSPEGTAITDTQYF. CDR3 DNA sequence: TGTGCCAGCAGCCCCGAGGGAACGGCGATCACAGATACGCAGTATTTT. Based on the CDR3 plus reference TRBV7-2 and TRBJ2-3, the full variable domain is GAGVSQSPSNKVTEKGKDVELRCDPISGHTALYWYRQSLGQGLEFLIYFQGNSAPDKSGLPSDRFSAERTGGSVSTLTIQRTQQEDSAVYLCASSPEGTAITDTQYFGPGTRLTVL.

This chain links TRBV20-1 with TRBJ1-5; TRBD1 is a possible D gene (6 bases). Germline assignment: CDR1 DFQATT and CDR2 SNEGSKA (reference sequence). Trimming stripped 3 bases from V and 4 bases from J, with 10 bases between. This CDR3 region has 13 residues. The CDR3 is CSARQRGNQPQHF. CDR3 bases: TGCAGTGCTAGGCAGAGGGGGAATCAGCCCCAGCATTTT.

The CDR3 DNA reads TGTGCCAGCAGCTTACGCGATGCGGGGGGCCCAGATACGCAGTATTTT. It yields the protein CASSLRDAGGPDTQYF. The chain combines TRBV7-2 with TRBJ2-3; 8 nucleotides align to TRBD2. There are 16 residues in the CDR3. Germline V CDR1 and CDR2: SGHTA, FQGNSA. Losses at the gene ends were 2 bases for V and 4 bases for J; bases not matched to a gene: 8.

This chain links TRBV6-6 with TRBJ2-5; D ambiguous. Gene TRBJ2-7 matches the end of the DNA better, so the J call may be wrong. Germline values: CDR1 MNHNY, CDR2 SVGAGI (reference sequence). CDR3 size: 13 residues. CDR3 sequence (DNA): TGTGCCAGCAGGGTCGGTTGGGGTGACGAGCAGTACTTC. Protein product: CASRVGWGDEQYF.